This T cell receptor beta chain was recorded in a study of Ad26.COV2.S vaccination and SARS-CoV-2 variants. Study background: The Ad26.COV2.S arm of the COV1001 trial was where the donor was placed. Ad26.COV2.S shots went into the muscle once or twice, 56 days apart.

Libraries were prepared by immunoSEQ multiplex PCR; TCRdb keeps only in-frame clonotypes and omits some of them. The sample shows under 500,000 clones, around 92% of them seen only once. Germline lookup yields CDR1 SGHVS and CDR2 FQNEAQ. This CDR3 is built from 14 residues. Trimming cost V 5 bases and J 0 bases, with 10 bases left between them. Regarding treatment: 15 to 20 received Ad26.COV2.S at low or high dose, single or two shots; roughly five received placebo; per-sample allocation not given. Sample collection was performed on day 63 after the first vaccine or placebo injection. As its vector, the vaccine had Ad26, which expressed Wuhan-strain SARS-CoV-2 spike.

V gene TRBV7-8 combines with J gene TRBJ1-2; tentative D call: TRBD1 (5 bases). This specimen consisted of peripheral blood, obtained in a trial of Ad26.COV2.S vaccine versus placebo. The sequence derives from a person between 18 and 59 years old who received the Ad26.COV2.S COVID-19 vaccine or a placebo. For the CDR3, the DNA is TGTGCCAGCAGCCCCCCGGGGGCTAACTATGGCTACACCTTC. Its protein product is CASSPPGANYGYTF.